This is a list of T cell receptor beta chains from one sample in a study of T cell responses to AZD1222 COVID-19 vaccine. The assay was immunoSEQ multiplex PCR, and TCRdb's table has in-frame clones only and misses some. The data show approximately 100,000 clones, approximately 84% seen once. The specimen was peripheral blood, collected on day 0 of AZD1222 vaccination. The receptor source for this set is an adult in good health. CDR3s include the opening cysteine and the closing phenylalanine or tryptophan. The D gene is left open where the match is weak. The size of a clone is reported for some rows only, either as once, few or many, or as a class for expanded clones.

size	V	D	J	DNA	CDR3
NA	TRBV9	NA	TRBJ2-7	TGTGCCAGCAGCGTAGAGAGGGCCTCCTACGAGCAGTACTTC	CASSVERASYEQYF
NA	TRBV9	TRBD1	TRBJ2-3	TGTGCCAGCAGCTCCCGACAGGGACGCGCAGATACGCAGTATTTT	CASSSRQGRADTQYF
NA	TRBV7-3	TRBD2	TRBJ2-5	TGTGCCAGCAGCCCCGGCGGGGGGGAGACCCAGTACTTC	CASSPGGGETQYF
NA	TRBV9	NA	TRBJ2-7	TGTGCCAGCAGCGAGGGGACAGCATCCGGGGGTTACTCCTACGAGCAGTACTTC	CASSEGTASGGYSYEQYF
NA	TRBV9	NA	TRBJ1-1	TGTGCCAGCAGCCCGGTCGGGACAAGAGGGGCGTACACTGAAGCTTTCTTT	CASSPVGTRGAYTEAFF
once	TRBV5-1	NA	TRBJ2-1	TGCGCCAGCAGCTTCCCGTCGGACGAGCAGTTCTTC	CASSFPSDEQFF
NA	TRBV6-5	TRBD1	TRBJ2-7	TGTGCCAGCATCCGTGACAGGGCAAGCTCCTACGAGCAGTACTTC	CASIRDRASSYEQYF
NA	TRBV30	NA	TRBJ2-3	TGTGCCTGGAGTGGGATTAACACAGATACGCAGTATTTT	CAWSGINTDTQYF
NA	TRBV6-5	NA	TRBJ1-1	TGTGCCAGCACCGTCGGGGGAACTGAAGCTTTCTTT	CASTVGGTEAFF
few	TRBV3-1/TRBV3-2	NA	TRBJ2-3	TGTGCCAGCCTTGGAGCAGATACGCAGTATTTT	CASLGADTQYF
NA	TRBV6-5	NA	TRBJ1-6	TGTGCCAGCAGTTATCAAGAGGGACCCCTCCACTTT	CASSYQEGPLHF
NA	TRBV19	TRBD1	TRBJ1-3	TGTGCCAGTAGTTTCGACAGGGATGGAAACACCATATATTTT	CASSFDRDGNTIYF
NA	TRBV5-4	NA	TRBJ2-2	TGTGCCAGCAGCTTGAGGGGAGGAGGCACCGGGGAGCTGTTTTTT	CASSLRGGGTGELFF
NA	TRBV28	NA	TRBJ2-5	TGTGCCAGCAGTCCCTCTGGGCGGTCCCAAGAGACCCAGTACTTC	CASSPSGRSQETQYF
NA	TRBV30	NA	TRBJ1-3	TGTGCCTGGCAGGCCCTCTCTGGAAACACCATATATTTT	CAWQALSGNTIYF